This T cell receptor (beta chain) was recovered during a study of blood T cell repertoires in COVID-19. The repertoire was sequenced with immunoSEQ multiplex PCR; TCRdb's copy has only in-frame clones and lacks some. The sample includes roughly 110,000 clones, 84% of them seen just once. The source is a woman aged 55-69 years with acute or convalescent COVID-19. Material for sequencing was peripheral blood.

CDR3 sequence reads: CASSAWTEAGNTIYF. CDR3 nucleotides: TGTGCCAGCAGCGCCTGGACAGAAGCTGGAAACACCATATATTTT. The chain combines TRBV9 with TRBJ1-3; weak D call: TRBD1 (6 bases). Germline-derived CDR1 and CDR2 are SGDLS and YYNGEE. V dropped 3 bases and J dropped 2 bases, with 12 bases sitting between them. This CDR3 spans 15 amino acids.